This section outlines one T cell receptor beta chain sequence together with its context. These data come from a study of shared clonotypes between healthy human individuals. The V gene lost 0 bases and the J gene lost 4 bases, with 8 bases spanning the gap. The CDR3 is made up of 13 amino acids. The germline CDR1 and CDR2 sequences are SGDLS and YYNGEE. The CD4+ fraction was divided into a CD45RA+ naive subset and a CD45RA-negative memory subset. Assay: immunoSEQ multiplex PCR; the TCRdb copy retains only in-frame clones and omits some. The sample includes approximately 1,500,000 clones, 95% to 99% seen only once; the top ten take roughly 0.42%.

The receptor was isolated from a young man in good health. Sequenced: naive CD4+ T cells sorted from blood. Subset: CD45RA+ positively selected. The rearrangement joins TRBV9 to TRBJ2-7; possibly TRBD1 for D (6 bases). CDR3 residues: CASSVEDRYEQYF. In DNA, the CDR3 is TGTGCCAGCAGCGTAGAGGACAGATACGAGCAGTACTTC.